This T cell receptor beta chain was found in a study of shared clonotypes between healthy human individuals. Overall study results and limits: Depth was large, yet rarefaction showed that sorted-subset sequencing was incomplete. Clonotype sharing among donors was expected to depend on sequencing depth. Non-shared clonotypes had lower generation probabilities than those shared by all four donors.

Each subset's genomic DNA was shared equally among a number of immunoSEQ plates. Method: immunoSEQ multiplex PCR; TCRdb's copy keeps in-frame clones and lacks some. Of over 2 million clones in the sample, less than 95% were seen once. Per the germline V gene, CDR1 is MGHRA and CDR2 is YSYEKL. The length of the CDR3 is 16 residues. V was pared by 0 bases and J by 3 bases, with 14 bases between. Terminally differentiated effector memory CD45RA+ cells were excluded from the naive CD8 cells, which were CD45RO-negative and positively selected for CCR7. A remark on this clone: Antigen: not known.

Sequenced input: naive CD8+ T cells sorted from blood. J is TRBJ1-2 and V is TRBV4-1, with D possibly TRBD1 on 5 matching bases. This clonotype originated in a man younger than 30 in good health. The CDR3 reads CASSQDLRGSHYGYTF. CDR3 nucleotides: TGCGCCAGCAGCCAAGATCTGAGGGGCTCGCACTATGGCTACACCTTC.